These T cell receptor beta chains were read from a single sample in a study of beta chain features in type 1 diabetes. Profiling relied on immunoSEQ multiplex PCR, and the TCRdb table lists in-frame clones only, not all of them. The sample carries roughly 290,000 clones, about 7.8% recorded once. The sequenced sample consisted of central memory CD4+ T cells from blood. These receptors came from a woman aged 18 to 35 in good health. CDR3s include the opening cysteine and the closing phenylalanine or tryptophan. Each record gives: V gene, D gene, clone size, J gene, CDR3 protein, CDR3 DNA. A D gene is named only where the DNA matches it firmly. A clone size is listed for some rows: how often the clone was seen (once, few, many), or a class if it is expanded.

TRBV14	-	many	TRBJ2-7	CASSRHGRGEQYF	TGTGCCAGCAGCCGTCATGGGCGGGGAGAGCAGTACTTC
TRBV5-1	TRBD2	many	TRBJ2-1	CASSLEGGFNEQFF	TGCGCCAGCAGCTTGGAGGGAGGGTTCAATGAGCAGTTCTTC
TRBV2	-	few	TRBJ1-4	CASKDPGEKLFF	TGTGCCAGCAAGGACCCAGGAGAAAAACTGTTTTTT
TRBV7-2	TRBD1	few	TRBJ1-5	CASSLSQGYQPQHF	TGTGCCAGCAGCTTGTCACAGGGGTATCAGCCCCAGCATTTT
TRBV9	-	few	TRBJ1-5	CASSLTDEDQPQHF	TGTGCCAGCAGCTTAACGGATGAGGATCAGCCCCAGCATTTT
TRBV5-1	-	few	TRBJ2-7	CASGTASSSYEQYF	TGCGCCAGCGGAACAGCCTCTAGCTCCTACGAGCAGTACTTC
TRBV27	-	few	TRBJ1-2	CASSSRAGLGYTF	TGTGCCAGCAGTTCCCGAGCCGGACTGGGCTACACCTTC
TRBV6-4	-	-	TRBJ1-5	CATSSQGGQPQHF	TGTGCCACCTCTTCACAGGGCGGTCAGCCCCAGCATTTT
TRBV7-6	TRBD2	-	TRBJ2-3	CASSPQGRGAADTQYF	TGTGCCAGCAGCCCACAAGGGCGGGGGGCCGCAGATACGCAGTATTTT
TRBV7-3	-	-	TRBJ2-5	CASSPHREETQYF	TGTGCCAGCAGCCCCCATCGGGAAGAGACCCAGTACTTC
TRBV4-1	-	-	TRBJ2-4	CASSQLEAPSKNIQYF	TGCGCCAGCAGCCAATTAGAGGCCCCGTCCAAAAACATTCAGTACTTC
TRBV5-4	-	-	TRBJ1-6	CASSQARQNNSPLHF	TGCGCCAGCAGCCAAGCGCGGCAGAATAATTCACCCCTCCACTTT
TRBV29-1	-	few	TRBJ1-1	CSVDTGFTEAFF	TGCAGCGTTGACACAGGGTTCACTGAAGCTTTCTTT
TRBV7-2	-	-	TRBJ1-5	CASSGINQPQHF	TGTGCCAGCAGCGGAATTAATCAGCCCCAGCATTTT
TRBV4-1	-	-	TRBJ1-4	CASSQPTMASEKLFF	TGCGCCAGCAGCCAGCCGACGATGGCCTCCGAAAAACTGTTTTTT
TRBV15	-	few	TRBJ2-3	CATSRDLGQSGYTQYF	TGTGCCACCAGCAGAGATCTGGGACAAAGCGGGTATACGCAGTATTTT